A selection of T cell receptor beta chains follows, all from one sample in a study of response to subunit inactivated influenza vaccine. MiXCR was run by TCRdb on the RT-PCR reads, yielding one entry per CDR3 protein. The data show around 600,000 distinct CDR3 sequences, roughly 10% seen once. The sample was also reused in another study, on T cells expressing NK-cell markers.

The source was PBMCs from blood, collected on the day of vaccination. These receptor sequences come from a man aged 45 to 65 who received an inactivated influenza vaccine. The CDR3 runs from the conserved cysteine through the conserved F or W. The order of the fields is D gene, clone size, V gene, J gene, CDR3 DNA, CDR3 protein. The D gene is left open where the match is weak. For some rows the clone size is stated as once, few or many, or as a class when expanded; others skip it.

D: TRBD1; size: -; V: TRBV7-2; J: TRBJ1-3; DNA: TGTGCCAGCAGCTACAGGGGGCTAGATGGAAACACCATATATTTT; CDR3: CASSYRGLDGNTIYF
D: -; size: few; V: TRBV11-3; J: TRBJ2-1; DNA: TGTGCCAGCAGCTTAGCGGCCAGGGGAGTGGATGAGCAGTTCTTC; CDR3: CASSLAARGVDEQFF
D: -; size: -; V: TRBV20-1; J: TRBJ2-5; DNA: TGCAGTGCTAGGCGGCTGGGCACCGCCCAAGAAGAGACCCAGTACTTC; CDR3: CSARRLGTAQEETQYF
D: -; size: -; V: TRBV7-2; J: TRBJ1-1; DNA: TGTGCCAGCAGCCCGGGCGTCCACACTGAAGCTTTCTTT; CDR3: CASSPGVHTEAFF
D: TRBD2; size: -; V: TRBV10-3; J: TRBJ2-1; DNA: TGTGCCATCAGTGAGCCGGGGACTAGCGGGAGTGGGGGAATCTACAATGAGCAGTTCTTC; CDR3: CAISEPGTSGSGGIYNEQFF
D: TRBD1; size: few; V: TRBV20-1; J: TRBJ1-5; DNA: TGCAGTGCTATTTTGGGACAGGGGGTCAATCAGCCCCAGCATTTT; CDR3: CSAILGQGVNQPQHF
D: TRBD1; size: few; V: TRBV28; J: TRBJ1-1; DNA: TGTGCCAGCAGGGCAACAGGGGCAGTTGAAGCTTTCTTT; CDR3: CASRATGAVEAFF
D: TRBD2; size: few; V: TRBV20-1; J: TRBJ2-3; DNA: TGCAGTGCGACCGGACTAGCGGGATTCACAGATACGCAGTATTTT; CDR3: CSATGLAGFTDTQYF
D: -; size: -; V: TRBV18; J: TRBJ2-3; DNA: TGTGCCAGCTCAAAGAACAGGGAGGCTACGCAGTATTTT; CDR3: CASSKNREATQYF
D: -; size: -; V: TRBV15; J: TRBJ2-3; DNA: TGTGCCACCAGCAGAGCCCTAGGTGAAGATACGCAGTATTTT; CDR3: CATSRALGEDTQYF
D: -; size: -; V: TRBV18; J: TRBJ1-3; DNA: TGTGCCAGCTCACTACAGGACCTTGGAAACACCATATATTTT; CDR3: CASSLQDLGNTIYF
D: TRBD1; size: -; V: TRBV20-1; J: TRBJ2-1; DNA: TGCAGTGCTAGAGGGGTTAGAGCAGGGGGTAGCTCCTACAATGAGCAGTTCTTC; CDR3: CSARGVRAGGSSYNEQFF
D: -; size: -; V: TRBV6-2/TRBV6-3; J: TRBJ1-2; DNA: TGTGCCAGCAGCCTACGCGGGCTGCGGGAGATCATTTACTATGGCTACACCTTC; CDR3: CASSLRGLREIIYYGYTF
D: TRBD2; size: -; V: TRBV7-2; J: TRBJ2-1; DNA: TGTGCCAGCACCCAGACTAGCGGGCGTGAGCAGTTCTTC; CDR3: CASTQTSGREQFF
D: TRBD1; size: many; V: TRBV7-9; J: TRBJ1-4; DNA: TGTGCCAGCAGTCTAAAGACAGGGACTAATGAAAAACTGTTTTTT; CDR3: CASSLKTGTNEKLFF
D: TRBD2; size: -; V: TRBV27; J: TRBJ2-7; DNA: TGTGCCAGCAACCAAGGGAGGGTTTCCTACGAGCAGTACTTC; CDR3: CASNQGRVSYEQYF
D: TRBD2; size: few; V: TRBV5-1; J: TRBJ2-5; DNA: TGCGCCAGCAGCTTGGTATCGCTAGCGGGAGTGCAAGAGACCCAGTACTTC; CDR3: CASSLVSLAGVQETQYF
D: -; size: many; V: TRBV20-1; J: TRBJ1-1; DNA: TGCAGTGCTAGAGATCTTTACGGCAGGAACACTGAAGCTTTCTTT; CDR3: CSARDLYGRNTEAFF
D: TRBD1; size: -; V: TRBV27; J: TRBJ1-2; DNA: TGTGCCAGCAAATCAGGGGGCCATGGCTACACCTTC; CDR3: CASKSGGHGYTF
D: TRBD2; size: few; V: TRBV7-9; J: TRBJ2-1; DNA: TGTGCCAGCAGCTTAGGGCCAGCGGGGGGACAGACTGAGCAGTTCTTC; CDR3: CASSLGPAGGQTEQFF
D: -; size: few; V: TRBV11-1; J: TRBJ2-7; DNA: TGTGCCAGCAGTTGGACGGTTTTCGAAGAGCAGTACTTC; CDR3: CASSWTVFEEQYF
D: TRBD1; size: many; V: TRBV29-1; J: TRBJ2-7; DNA: TGCAGCGTTGAAGGGTCAGGGGGCTACGAGCAGTACTTC; CDR3: CSVEGSGGYEQYF
D: -; size: many; V: TRBV29-1; J: TRBJ2-1; DNA: TGCAGCGCTGGAGCGTATGAGCAGTTCTTC; CDR3: CSAGAYEQFF
D: -; size: -; V: TRBV5-1; J: TRBJ1-1; DNA: TGCGCCAGCAGCTTGGAGCCTGCCCAACCTGACGCTTTCTTT; CDR3: CASSLEPAQPDAFF
D: -; size: -; V: TRBV7-8; J: TRBJ1-1; DNA: TGTGCCAGCAGCGTCACCGGGAGGAGCACTGAAGCTTTCTTT; CDR3: CASSVTGRSTEAFF
D: -; size: few; V: TRBV20-1; J: TRBJ1-1; DNA: TGCAGTGCTAGAGTGACAGCGAACACTGAAGCTTTCTTT; CDR3: CSARVTANTEAFF
D: -; size: -; V: TRBV19; J: TRBJ2-4; DNA: TGTGCCAGTAGTATCACGGGAGTGACATACATTCAGTACTTC; CDR3: CASSITGVTYIQYF
D: TRBD2; size: -; V: TRBV20-1; J: TRBJ2-7; DNA: TGCAGTGCTACACCGGGACTAGCGGGGGGCTTGGTCTACGAGCAGTACTTC; CDR3: CSATPGLAGGLVYEQYF
D: -; size: few; V: TRBV20-1; J: TRBJ2-1; DNA: TGCAGTGCTAGTGACGGGGGGCCTAATGAGCAGTTCTTC; CDR3: CSASDGGPNEQFF
D: -; size: -; V: TRBV7-9; J: TRBJ2-7; DNA: TGTGCCAGCAGCTTTATGCCCGGGACGGGTACCTACGAGCAGTACTTC; CDR3: CASSFMPGTGTYEQYF
D: TRBD1; size: -; V: TRBV9; J: TRBJ2-7; DNA: TGTGCCAGCAGCGGCTCTCCTGGGACAGGGGTCGAGCAGTACTTC; CDR3: CASSGSPGTGVEQYF
D: -; size: -; V: TRBV12-3/TRBV12-4; J: TRBJ1-2; DNA: TGTGCCAGCACTGACAGCGCTAATGGCTACACCTTC; CDR3: CASTDSANGYTF
D: -; size: -; V: TRBV2; J: TRBJ1-6; DNA: TGTGCCAGCAGTGTGCGGGGGAGGGGAAATTCACCCCTCCACTTT; CDR3: CASSVRGRGNSPLHF
D: TRBD1; size: many; V: TRBV4-3; J: TRBJ2-7; DNA: TGCGCCAGCAGCCGGGACAGGGACTACGAGCAGTACTTC; CDR3: CASSRDRDYEQYF
D: -; size: -; V: TRBV3-1; J: TRBJ2-7; DNA: TGTGCCAGCAGCCAAATGATCTCCGAGCAGTACTTC; CDR3: CASSQMISEQYF
D: TRBD1; size: -; V: TRBV20-1; J: TRBJ2-1; DNA: TGCAGTCCTTACAGGGGGGACAATGAGCAGTTCTTC; CDR3: CSPYRGDNEQFF
D: -; size: few; V: TRBV10-3; J: TRBJ2-2; DNA: TGTGCCATCAGTGAGTCTGTCAGCGGGGAGCTGTTTTTT; CDR3: CAISESVSGELFF
D: -; size: few; V: TRBV7-9; J: TRBJ1-2; DNA: TGTGCCGGGCGGGAGAATTATGGCTACACCTTC; CDR3: CAGRENYGYTF
D: TRBD1; size: -; V: TRBV19; J: TRBJ2-5; DNA: TGTGCCAGTAGGCAAAGACAGGGACCCCTGGAGACCCAGTACTTC; CDR3: CASRQRQGPLETQYF
D: -; size: few; V: TRBV20-1; J: TRBJ2-5; DNA: TGCAGTGCTAGGTTGGGGGAAGAGACCCAGTACTTC; CDR3: CSARLGEETQYF
D: TRBD2; size: many; V: TRBV7-9; J: TRBJ2-1; DNA: TGTGCCAGCTCTTTCTCAGCGGGAGACACTGAGTTCTTC; CDR3: CASSFSAGDTEFF
D: -; size: few; V: TRBV20-1; J: TRBJ1-4; DNA: TGCAGTGCTAGAGGGGGCGGAAAACTGTTTTTT; CDR3: CSARGGGKLFF
D: -; size: -; V: TRBV6-2/TRBV6-3; J: TRBJ2-2; DNA: TGTGCCAGCCTAAATGGGGTACGGTTTCTATCAAACACCGGGGAGCTGTTTTTT; CDR3: CASLNGVRFLSNTGELFF
D: TRBD2; size: many; V: TRBV20-1; J: TRBJ2-1; DNA: TGCAGTGCGGGGGGGGACTTGTACAATGAGCAGTTCTTC; CDR3: CSAGGDLYNEQFF
D: -; size: -; V: TRBV11-1; J: TRBJ2-1; DNA: TGTGCCAGCAGCTTGGGGAGACAGCCCCCGAGCTCCTACAATGAGCAGTTCTTC; CDR3: CASSLGRQPPSSYNEQFF
D: -; size: few; V: TRBV7-9; J: TRBJ1-4; DNA: TGTGCCAGCAGCTCGGGACTGCCGGGTGAAAAACTGTTTTTT; CDR3: CASSSGLPGEKLFF
D: TRBD2; size: few; V: TRBV20-1; J: TRBJ2-1; DNA: TGCAGTGCACCAACTGGGACTAGCGCGTACAATGAGCAGTTCTTC; CDR3: CSAPTGTSAYNEQFF
D: TRBD1; size: few; V: TRBV6-2/TRBV6-3; J: TRBJ2-7; DNA: TGTGCCAGCAGTTTGTACAGGGGCCCCCACGAGCAGTACTTC; CDR3: CASSLYRGPHEQYF
D: -; size: few; V: TRBV21-1; J: TRBJ2-1; DNA: TGTGCCAGCAGCAAGCTAGCGGGAGGGAACAATGAGCAGTTCTTC; CDR3: CASSKLAGGNNEQFF
D: -; size: few; V: TRBV6-1; J: TRBJ1-1; DNA: TGTGCCAGCACCCAGAGCAGGGACACTGAAGCTTTCTTT; CDR3: CASTQSRDTEAFF